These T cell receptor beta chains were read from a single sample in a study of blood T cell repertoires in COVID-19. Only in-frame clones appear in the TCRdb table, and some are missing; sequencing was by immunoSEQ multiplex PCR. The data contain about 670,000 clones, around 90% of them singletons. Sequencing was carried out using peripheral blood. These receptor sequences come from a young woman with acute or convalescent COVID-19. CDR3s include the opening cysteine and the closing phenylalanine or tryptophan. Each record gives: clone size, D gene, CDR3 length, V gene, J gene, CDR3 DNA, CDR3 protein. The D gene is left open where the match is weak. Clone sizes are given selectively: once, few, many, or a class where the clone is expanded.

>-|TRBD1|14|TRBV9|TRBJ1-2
TGTGCCAGCAGCCCGCGGGGACAGGGGCTTGACTACACCTTC
CASSPRGQGLDYTF
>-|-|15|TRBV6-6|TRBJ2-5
TGTGCCAGCAGTTATGGCGGGGCGTCACAAGAGACCCAGTACTTC
CASSYGGASQETQYF
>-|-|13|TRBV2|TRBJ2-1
TGTGCCAGCAGCAGGACATTACAAGATGAGCAGTTCTTC
CASSRTLQDEQFF
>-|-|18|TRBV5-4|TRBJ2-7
TGTGCCAGCAGCCCCCAAGGGCGGGACAGACTCAATGTTTACGAGCAGTACTTC
CASSPQGRDRLNVYEQYF
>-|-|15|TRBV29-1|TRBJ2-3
TGCAGCGTTGATTCGGGGGGCCTTGGGACAGATACGCAGTATTTT
CSVDSGGLGTDTQYF
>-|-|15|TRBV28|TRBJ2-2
TGTGCCAGCAGTTTCAGGACAGCGAACACCGGGGAGCTGTTTTTT
CASSFRTANTGELFF
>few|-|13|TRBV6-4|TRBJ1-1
TGTGCCAGCAGTGTCTCACTAGACACTGAAGCTTTCTTT
CASSVSLDTEAFF
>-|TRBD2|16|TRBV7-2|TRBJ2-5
TGTGCCAGCAGCTTAAGCGGGGGCCCCATTCAAGAGACCCAGTACTTC
CASSLSGGPIQETQYF
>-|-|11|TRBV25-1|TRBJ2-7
TGTGCCAGCAGTGTCTACTACGAGCAGTACTTC
CASSVYYEQYF
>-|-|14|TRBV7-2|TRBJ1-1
TGTGCCAGCAGCGGGGGGGGCTCGAACACTGAAGCTTTCTTT
CASSGGGSNTEAFF
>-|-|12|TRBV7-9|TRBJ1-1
TGTGCCAGCAGCCAGGGAACCCCTGAAGCTTTCTTT
CASSQGTPEAFF
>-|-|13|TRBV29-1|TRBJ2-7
TGCAGCGTCCGGGGACAAGGGAGCTACGAGCAGTACTTC
CSVRGQGSYEQYF